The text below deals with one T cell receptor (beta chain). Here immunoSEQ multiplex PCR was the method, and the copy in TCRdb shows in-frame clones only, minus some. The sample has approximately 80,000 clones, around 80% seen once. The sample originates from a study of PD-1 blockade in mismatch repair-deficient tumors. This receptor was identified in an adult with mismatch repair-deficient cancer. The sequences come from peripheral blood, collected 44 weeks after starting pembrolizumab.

CDR3 region: CASSSRTDLYYEQYF. CDR3 nucleotide sequence: TGTGCCAGCAGCTCCCGGACAGATTTATACTACGAGCAGTACTTC. The genes are TRBV7-9 and TRBJ2-7, with a weak D call TRBD1 (6 bases). CDR3 length: 15 amino acids. V dropped 4 bases and J dropped 3 bases, with 16 bases sitting between them. The V gene's germline CDR1 is SEHNR and CDR2 FQNEAQ (reference sequence). Using reference TRBV7-9 and TRBJ2-7 for the parts outside the CDR3, the full variable domain is DTGVSQNPRHKITKRGQNVTFRCDPISEHNRLYWYRQTLGQGPEFLTYFQNEAQLEKSRLLSDRFSAERPKGSFSTLEIQRTEQGDSAMYLCASSSRTDLYYEQYFGPGTRLTVT.